These 8 T cell receptor beta chains came from one sample sequenced in a study of blood T cell repertoires in COVID-19. This table comes from immunoSEQ multiplex PCR, and its TCRdb copy is limited to in-frame clones, with some not included. The table records some 320,000 clones, about 87% of them present only once. Sequencing was performed on PBMCs or T cells enriched from blood (not recorded which). The receptors come from a woman in her 30s who had recovered from COVID-19.

The rearrangement joins TRBV5-1 to TRBJ1-1, with a weak D call TRBD1 (5 bases). From germline, CDR1 is SGHRS and CDR2 YFSETQ. The CDR3 is 15 amino acids. Trimming left V 2 bases short and J 5 bases short, with 16 bases between. CDR3 bases: TGCGCCAGCAGCTTTACGCAGGGTGGAGGGACTGAAGCTTTCTTT. Translated, it gives CASSFTQGGGTEAFF.

The chain is built from TRBV5-1 and TRBJ2-1; 9 nucleotides align to TRBD1. The V gene's germline CDR1 is SGHRS and CDR2 YFSETQ. The CDR3 is made up of 16 amino acids. Trimming cost V 2 bases and J 5 bases; bases outside gene matches: 8. The DNA for the CDR3 is TGCGCCAGCAGCTTTGACCCGGGACAGGGTAACAATGAGCAGTTCTTC. Translating gives CASSFDPGQGNNEQFF.

The V call is TRBV6-6, the J call TRBJ2-7; 10 bases agree with TRBD2. Trimming at V came to 6 bases and at J to 0 bases, leaving 5 bases not matched to a gene. This CDR3 contains 15 residues. The germline V gene has CDR1 MNHNY and CDR2 SVGAGI (reference sequence). CDR3 nucleotides: TGTGCCAGCAGCGGACTAGCGGAGTTCTCCTACGAGCAGTACTTC. Its translation is CASSGLAEFSYEQYF.

The chain couples TRBV20-1 to TRBJ2-1, with D perhaps assigned TRBD1 or TRBD2 (6 bases each). Trimming removed 3 bases at V and 4 bases at J, with 10 bases between. This CDR3 has 13 amino acids. Germline V lookup: CDR1 DFQATT, CDR2 SNEGSKA (reference sequence). CDR3: CSASGGPYNEQFF. CDR3 in DNA: TGCAGTGCTAGTGGGGGGCCTTACAATGAGCAGTTCTTC.

As regards this clone: Other DNA sequences within the sample encode an identical CDR3. The CDR3 DNA follows: TGTGCCAGCAGCCCGAGCTCTGGAAACACCATATATTTT. The encoded protein is CASSPSSGNTIYF. The chain joins TRBV3-1 (or the pseudogene TRBV3-2) to TRBJ1-3; D gene ambiguous. Germline-derived CDR1 and CDR2 are LGHDT and YNNKEL (reference sequence). Trimming pared 4 bases from V and 0 bases from J, leaving 4 bases between. The CDR3 is made up of 13 amino acids.

The V and J genes are TRBV4-3 and TRBJ2-5, with D perhaps matching TRBD1 (6 bases). The CDR3 extends over 18 amino acids. Germline loops: CDR1 LGHNA, CDR2 YSLEER. The germline V and J ends were trimmed by 0 bases and 2 bases, with 19 bases remaining between them. The CDR3 loop reads CASSQEIGGPDFQETQYF. DNA for the CDR3: TGCGCCAGCAGCCAAGAGATTGGGGGCCCGGATTTTCAAGAGACCCAGTACTTC.

This chain uses TRBV18 with TRBJ2-5, with D tentatively TRBD1 (6 bases). This CDR3 is built from 15 residues. Looked up from germline, CDR1 is KGHSH and CDR2 is LQKENI. V was clipped by 0 bases and J by 5 bases, with 13 bases between them. CDR3 bases: TGTGCCAGCTCACCACCGGGGGCAGGAATGGAGACCCAGTACTTC. Protein sequence: CASSPPGAGMETQYF.

The rearrangement uses TRBV6-5 and TRBJ1-5; D ambiguous. The CDR3 runs 12 residues. Germline-derived CDR1 and CDR2 are MNHEY and SVGAGI. V lost 6 bases to trimming and J lost 7 bases, with 10 bases between them. The CDR3 nucleotides read TGTGCCAGCAGCTTAGACACCCAGCCCCAGCATTTT. This translates into CASSLDTQPQHF.